The present TCR beta chain was sequenced within a study of human T cells and chemical hapten exposure. Whole-study results and caveats: Large CDR3 similarity clusters arose significantly more often from expanded TCRs than from controls.

With V trimmed by 4 bases and J by 6 bases, 8 bases remained unmatched. This CDR3 is built from 14 residues. CDR1 is SQVTM, CDR2 ANQGSEA, per germline. This clonotype was detected many times. Its antigen is as yet unknown. Documented time point: patch test 1, 2 weeks after DPC sensitization. The treatment was: therapeutic diphenylcyclopropenone sensitization with weekly scalp DPC. A single record per CDR3 protein comes from TCRdb applying MiXCR to the RACE reads. The sample contains some 81,000 distinct CDR3 sequences, 7% to 8% of which appear only once. V gene TRBV29-1 combines with J gene TRBJ2-1; 8 bases align to TRBD2. The specimen comprised whole blood, sampled in connection with sensitization to the hapten diphenylcyclopropenone (DPC). The receptor was isolated from a woman in her thirties with alopecia areata. Some clones in this sample may be carry-over from other donors' samples. The CDR3 reads CSVAPGGAANEQFF. CDR3 DNA sequence: TGCAGCGTTGCCCCCGGGGGGGCCGCCAATGAGCAGTTCTTC.